This T cell receptor beta chain was observed in a study of cytomegalovirus exposure and HLA in healthy donors (dated by TCRdb to the late 2010s). Turning to the overall study: An earlier analysis of 587 of the donors reported approximately 260 Gb of sequence data and 117 million unique TCR beta sequences obtained from roughly 180 million T cells. A later genetic analysis used genome-wide SNP genotypes for about three fifths of the 666 donors, treating that subset as a discovery cohort. The study combined high-throughput TCR immunosequencing, statistical association of individual TCRs with disease status, and machine learning to predict cytomegalovirus infection status. Five DR-DQ haplotypes were handled as single units for association and clustering, since linkage in the cohort was strong. Every discovery cohort repertoire had been produced on one sequencing platform. Class I and class II HLA loci were covered by the typing at four-digit resolution. The aim of the study was to test whether cataloging public T cell receptors could identify signatures of past pathogen exposure. The number of typed donors differed by locus: 629-630 for A, B, C, DRB1 and DQB1; about 520 for DQA1; 606 for DPA1; and around 470 for DPB1. Of the 300 to 450 genotyped donors, 65% to 90% were placed in the genetic ancestry cluster associated with self-reported Caucasian donors. Using immunosequencing, the study profiled T cell repertoires from 550 to 750 subjects and related those repertoires to cytomegalovirus serostatus. In an earlier analysis of several hundred of the donors, high-throughput TCR beta sequencing was used to judge whether each TCR beta V gene segment behaved as functional or pseudogenic. An early release that covered about 600 HLA-typed donors contained around 300 gigabases of sequencing data and tens of millions of unique TCR sequences. Across about 380 genotyped donors of the cohort, an average of about 240,000 unique TCR beta nucleotide sequences per donor were sequenced, and around 19% of those sequences were non-productive. A later analysis re-analyzed previously published TCR beta repertoires from about 600 donors and added high-resolution HLA genotyping to study TCR occurrence patterns. Donor age, sex, ethnicity and CMV serostatus were collected together with the repertoire data. Besides the first cohort of approximately 670 subjects, a separate validation cohort made up of 120 different subjects was used. Rather than drawing on any new phenotypic data, the later analysis identified candidate immune exposures from TCR beta sequences and the way those sequences occurred across donors.

The cysteine opens and the phenylalanine closes a CDR3 of 16 amino acids. Kept here is only the CDR3 DNA, which spans 48 bases and is read in frame from base 1. The V end gives up 1 base and the J end 5 bases, leaving 6 bases in the junction not matched to a gene. For CDR1 and CDR2, the germline V gene lists SGHVS and FQNEAQ. The library was made by the immunoSEQ multiplex PCR assay. For the multiplex PCR, a mixture combining 60 forward primers for TCR Vbeta segments and 13 reverse primers for TCR Jbeta segments was used. Amplification of the CDR3 region of rearranged TCR beta genes was performed with a multiplex PCR assay on genomic DNA. The amplified TCR beta libraries were sequenced on the Illumina HiSeq System as 87-base-pair reads. The authors' analysis ran thus. A later analysis tallied about 77 million unique TCR beta chains across the 666 repertoires, and around 12 million of those chains were shared by two or more donors. A nearest-neighbor algorithm error-corrected the raw reads and collapsed the reads into unique sequences, merging closely related sequences to remove PCR and sequencing errors. To assign V, D and J gene segments, CDR3 sequences were aligned to IMGT reference sequences. Each retained sequence needed at least a six-nucleotide match to both a V gene segment and a J gene segment. A rearrangement was called productive if the CDR3 had no stop codons and remained in frame with V and J, and every other rearrangement was called non-productive. CDR3 was defined according to IMGT convention as the region running from the second conserved V-encoded cysteine to the conserved J-encoded phenylalanine. The earlier analysis of a few hundred of the donors excluded sequences that lacked an unambiguous match to a single V gene segment. In an earlier analysis of 587 of the donors, a V segment was called functional when productive rearrangements were above 56.7%, and segregating when the standard deviation between donors exceeded 5%. A statistical classification framework was built for diagnosing cytomegalovirus status from the catalog of TCR beta chain sequences. A later analysis assigned V and J genes by comparing TCR nucleotide sequences with IMGT/GENE-DB human TR gene sequences. The TCRdist pipeline was used in a later analysis to assign CDR3 sequences and most-parsimonious VDJ recombination scenarios. In a later analysis, each TCR beta chain was defined by its CDR3 amino acid sequence together with its V-gene family, and reads lacking a unique V-gene family were excluded. As a way to deal with suspected cross-contamination and a sequencing artifact, a later analysis dropped 640 or so nucleotide sequences that were highly shared and had low generation probability. In a later analysis, a clonal expansion index was calculated for each public chain from normalized within-repertoire ranks of inferred template counts. A later analysis computed generation probabilities with a VDJ recombination model fitted to out-of-frame rearrangements, and checked the results against IGoR. Hypergeometric tests were used in a later analysis to score TCR-TCR, TCR-HLA and TCR-CMV co-occurrence, with a repertoire-size bias correction applied to the TCR pairs. A later analysis estimated false discovery rates by permuting HLA or CMV assignments 20 times. In a later analysis, co-occurring TCRs were grouped using DBSCAN, with TCRdist sequence similarity added in when clustering inside HLA-allele-positive subsets. Repertoires with fewer than 30,000 or more than 120,000 public chains were left out of co-occurrence clustering, as were about 5 repertoires with anomalous nucleotide sharing. The table comes from immuneACCESS by way of TCRdb, which keeps in-frame sequences with V and J called. Part of the clones is missing from these tables; in studies checked, under half for an unresolved V gene and the rest for unknown reasons. That table gives V, J and clone size, and the DNA gave D and trimming. The sample table records some 150,000 clones; about 69% of these occur just once. 2% to 2.5% of the sample goes to the ten largest clones.

As regards this clone: Its recognized antigen is unknown. Base-call qualities are not available, and no considerably larger clone is one nucleotide away.

General study outcomes and caveats: Most TCR sequences were observed very rarely across donors, whereas some public TCRs were present in many individuals. The 87-base-pair reads could not distinguish some IMGT-functional V segments, including TRBV6-2 and TRBV6-3, so those segments were excluded. Correlated functional status among segregating V segments might be attributable to linkage disequilibrium, but an unknown experimental factor could not be ruled out. According to the authors, the approach could potentially be generalized to other disease states and immunological phenotypes. Sequencing depth was assumed to be roughly uniform across donors in the presence/absence analyses, though that assumption may not hold. According to a later analysis, parvovirus B19, influenza, CMV and Epstein-Barr virus appeared linked to several top co-occurrence clusters. Compared with the roughly 670-donor mean, donors in an Asian-associated ancestry cluster had fewer N-insertions in productive TCRs, according to a later genetic analysis. A cluster of highly shared sequence variants was judged likely to be a technical artifact of the sequencing pipeline. In the study, some 160 TCR beta chains were listed as associated with cytomegalovirus. The cohort was sequenced for TCR beta chains only, and without alpha or paired-chain data the features that could be detected were limited. In a later analysis, some 18,000 TCR beta sequences were associated with specific HLA alleles at a false discovery rate of 0.05. Three of the identified cytomegalovirus-associated TCR beta chains were confirmed in vitro to be specific for cytomegalovirus antigens. Because HLA typing was unavailable for some donors at each locus, only the typed subset was used in association tests. A further reported finding was that TCR beta sequences accurately predicted the HLA-A and HLA-B alleles for most subjects in the first cohort. An association between a missense DCLRE1C variant and V-gene and J-gene trimming of TCR beta chains was found in a later genetic analysis and replicated in an independent cohort. The only immune exposure information available for the cohort was CMV serostatus. The classifier was reported to diagnose cytomegalovirus status with high specificity and sensitivity in both the original cohort and the validation cohort. Assigning TCR associations to individual alleles was difficult when HLA alleles, especially DR and DQ, strongly co-occurred. In an earlier analysis of about 550 of the donors, most TCR beta V segments were observed in productive rearrangements about 87% or about 30% of the time, broadly matching IMGT annotations. According to a later analysis, TCR association rates differed among HLA loci, with DRB1 alleles showing the most associated TCRs and HLA-C alleles showing the fewest. Over 15 rarely observed V segments, including chromosome 9 orphons, were excluded from the earlier analysis of several hundred of the donors because counts were too low. In a later analysis, HLA-associated TCR beta chains were found to be more clonally expanded and to have lower generation probabilities than equally common non-associated chains. According to a later analysis, most CMV-associated TCR beta chains appeared to be HLA-restricted, and the HLA associations seemed to be driven largely by CMV exposure.

In total, approximately 610 healthy bone marrow donors made up the cohort. At the time of sampling, every cohort member was nominally healthy, though immune exposures that went unrecorded were likely present. CMV serostatus was positive for about 270 and negative for about 55% of the roughly 670 cohort members, and was not recorded for this donor. Each donor provided a peripheral blood sample, and peripheral blood mononuclear cells were used for TCR beta sequencing. The Qiagen DNeasy Blood Extraction Kit was used to extract genomic DNA from the blood cell samples. Recombination connected TRBV7-8 to TRBJ1-5; TRBD1 lines up with 9 middle nucleotides. The material sequenced was PBMCs. The receptor was isolated from a human donor in good health. The DNA is as follows: TGTGCCAGCAGCTTAGAGGGACAGGGTAATTATCAGCCCCAGCATTTT. It translates as CASSLEGQGNYQPQHF.